One TCR beta chain is described in this entry. This entry comes from a study of identical twins. Each CDR3 protein gets one entry after TCRdb re-called the 5' RACE reads with MiXCR. The sample includes 430,000 or so distinct CDR3 sequences, less than 25% of them seen just once. This sample also appeared in a second study, on T cells expressing NK-cell markers.

The sample consisted of CD4+ T cells sorted from blood. This TCR was recovered from a woman aged 18-30 years in good health.

As DNA, the CDR3 is TGCGCCAGCAGCTTGGAACAGGTTACAGCACCCCTCCACTTT. Its protein is CASSLEQVTAPLHF. This chain uses TRBV5-1 with TRBJ1-6, with D perhaps TRBD1 (5 bases). This CDR3 is 14 amino acids long. Per germline, CDR1 SGHRS and CDR2 YFSETQ. Trimming left V 0 bases short and J 11 bases short, with 12 bases between.